What follows are 20 T cell receptor beta chains derived from one specimen sequenced in a study of response to subunit inactivated influenza vaccine (dated by TCRdb to the late 2010s). Receptors were amplified or captured by RT-PCR. The sample was run on an Illumina HiSeq 2500. TCRdb itself trimmed the public reads at Q25 with fastp, ran MiXCR and retained productive beta chains. CDR3 protein sequences are deduplicated, and each keeps its most common genes and DNA. The sample includes more than 450,000 distinct CDR3 sequences, with over 9.5% observed a single time. The ten largest clones add up to roughly 10% of the sample. Sequences were derived from PBMCs from blood, sampled on the day of vaccination. The receptors derive from a man aged 50-60 years who received an inactivated influenza vaccine. Donor details come from another sample of the same person, matched by shared clones.

In its sample, this clonotype was seen a few times. The V and J genes are TRBV6-6 and TRBJ1-5; unclear D gene. This CDR3 is 12 amino acids long. CDR1 is MNHNY, CDR2 SVGAGI, per germline (reference sequence). Trimming removed 2 bases at V and 5 bases at J, with 4 bases between. The CDR3 spells CASSYGDQPQHF. As DNA, the CDR3 is TGTGCCAGCAGTTACGGGGATCAGCCCCAGCATTTT.

The chain recombines TRBV20-1 with TRBJ1-5; D remains unclear. Germline CDR1 DFQATT, CDR2 SNEGSKA (reference sequence). The CDR3 sequence is 15 residues long. Trimming removed 4 bases from V and 2 bases from J, with 15 bases in between. In DNA form, the CDR3 reads TGCAGTGCTACCCGAGGAGGAGGTGGCAATCAGCCCCAGCATTTT. Translating it yields CSATRGGGGNQPQHF.

This clonotype was seen only a few times. The chain employs TRBV28 and TRBJ2-2; 10 bases fit TRBD2. The V gene's germline CDR1 is MDHEN and CDR2 SYDVKM. J lost 2 bases, V lost 2 bases, and 5 bases had no gene match. The CDR3 consists of 17 residues. CDR3 region: CASSLGLAGANTGELFF. DNA of the CDR3: TGTGCCAGCAGTTTAGGTCTAGCGGGGGCCAACACCGGGGAGCTGTTTTTT.

V is TRBV24-1 and J is TRBJ2-2; no clear D gene. CDR3 length equals 15 residues. The V gene's germline CDR1 is KGHDR and CDR2 SFDVKD. V was cut by 7 bases and J by 1 base, with 12 bases left in between. This CDR3 is CATRDRAGNTGELFF. The CDR3 DNA follows: TGTGCCACCAGAGACCGGGCAGGGAACACCGGGGAGCTGTTTTTT.

There are a few counts of this clonotype. The chain uses TRBV14 and TRBJ2-5, with 15 bases fitting TRBD2. The CDR3 covers 18 residues. Germline CDR1 and CDR2: SGHDN and FVKESK. The V gene end was trimmed by 4 bases and the J gene end by 4 bases; junction bases not matched to a gene: 10. The CDR3 region is CASSRRTSGRALVETQYF. In nucleotides, the CDR3 is TGTGCCAGCAGCCGGCGGACTAGCGGGAGGGCGTTAGTAGAGACCCAGTACTTC. Full variable domain (missing parts from reference TRBV14 and TRBJ2-5): EAGVTQFPSHSVIEKGQTVTLRCDPISGHDNLYWYRRVMGKEIKFLLHFVKESKQDESGMPNNRFLAERTGGTYSTLKVQPAELEDSGVYFCASSRRTSGRALVETQYFGPGTRLLVL.

With regard to this clonotype: Relative to the germline gene, one junction end is altered; a read error may explain this. The chain combines TRBV5-1 with TRBJ1-1, with TRBD1 identical over 7 bases. CDR3 length equals 14 residues. Germline lookup yields CDR1 SGHRS and CDR2 YFSETQ. This CDR3 reads CASSEGAGDTVAFF. The DNA of the CDR3 is TGCGCCAGCAGTGAGGGGGCAGGTGACACTGTAGCTTTCTTT. The full variable domain, its missing parts supplied by reference TRBV5-1 and TRBJ1-1, is KAGVTQTPRYLIKTRGQQVTLSCSPISGHRSVSWYQQTPGQGLQFLFEYFSETQRNKGNFPGRFSGRQFSNSRSEMNVSTLELGDSALYLCASSEGAGDTVAFFGQGTRLTVV.

This clonotype was seen a handful of times. This CDR3 reads CASSLRTGAKNIQYF. The CDR3 region has the DNA TGTGCCAGCAGCCTTCGGACAGGCGCCAAAAACATTCAGTACTTC. The V gene is TRBV3-1, the J gene TRBJ2-4, with TRBD1 matching 7 bases. Germline lookup yields CDR1 LGHDT and CDR2 YNNKEL (reference sequence). This CDR3 comprises 15 residues. The trim removed 4 bases at V and 1 base at J, leaving 4 bases unmatched.

V gene TRBV7-2 combines with J gene TRBJ2-1, with 7 positions matching TRBD2. Germline lookup yields CDR1 SGHTA and CDR2 FQGNSA. V lost 5 bases, J lost 5 bases, and 9 bases stayed unmatched. The CDR3 extends over 15 amino acids. The CDR3 here is CASSRGASGNNEQFF. In DNA, the CDR3 is TGTGCCAGCAGCCGCGGGGCTAGCGGTAACAATGAGCAGTTCTTC.

This clonotype turned up a few times. J is TRBJ2-7 and V is TRBV5-6, with D perhaps matching TRBD2 (6 bases). The CDR3 sequence is 13 residues long. Between the trimmed V and J ends, which lost 2 bases and 5 bases, there was a span of 11 bases. Germline CDR1 and CDR2: SGHDT and YYEEEE. This CDR3 is CASSFRERDEQYF. CDR3 nucleotides: TGTGCCAGCAGCTTTCGGGAGAGGGACGAGCAGTACTTC.

The rearrangement joins TRBV20-1 to TRBJ2-3; D not certain. This CDR3 is built from 14 residues. Germline CDR1 DFQATT, CDR2 SNEGSKA (reference sequence). Trimming stripped 6 bases from V and 3 bases from J, with 16 bases between. In DNA, the CDR3 is TGCAGTGCCGCCATGCAGGCGCAGACAGATACGCAGTATTTT. Translated: CSAAMQAQTDTQYF.

The chain uses TRBV5-1 and TRBJ2-1; 7 bases agree with TRBD2. The CDR3 runs to 16 residues. Germline V gene sequence: CDR1 SGHRS, CDR2 YFSETQ. V lost 3 bases to trimming and J lost 2 bases; unmatched junction nucleotides: 8. In DNA form, the CDR3 reads TGCGCCAGCAGCTCGGAAAGCGGGGAAGCCTACAATGAGCAGTTCTTC. Amino acid sequence: CASSSESGEAYNEQFF.

Concerning this clonotype itself: At one of its ends the junction is not consistent with the germline gene, which may arise from a read error. This chain joins TRBV10-3 and TRBJ2-1, with TRBD2 identical over 9 bases. Germline-derived CDR1 and CDR2 are ENHRY and SYGVKD. CDR3 size: 17 residues. The CDR3 DNA is TGTGCCACCAGAGGGGCTAGCGGGACCCCTCGAGGAGGTGAGCAGTTTTTC. Translating it yields CATRGASGTPRGGEQFF.

A few counts support this clonotype. V and J are TRBV5-1 and TRBJ1-4, with TRBD1 matching 8 bases. The CDR3 loop spans 15 amino acids. The junction had 4 bases not matched to a gene; V was cut back by 3 bases and J by 3 bases. Germline assignment: CDR1 SGHRS and CDR2 YFSETQ. CDR3 bases: TGCGCCAGCAGCTCTGACAGGGGTGCTAATGAAAAACTGTTTTTT. The encoded protein is CASSSDRGANEKLFF.

The rearrangement joins TRBV6-2 or TRBV6-3 to TRBJ2-7, with TRBD2 identical over 12 bases. This CDR3 has 18 residues. Germline assignment: CDR1 MNHEY and CDR2 SVGEGT. The V segment lost 2 bases and the J segment 5 bases; nucleotides outside the gene matches: 13. CDR3 in amino acids: CASSYVVATSGSHDEQYF. The CDR3 nucleotides read TGTGCCAGCAGTTACGTCGTCGCGACTAGCGGGAGTCACGACGAGCAGTACTTC.

This clonotype was recorded a few times. The genes are TRBV12-3 or TRBV12-4 and TRBJ1-6, with D maybe TRBD1 (6 bases). This CDR3 spans 17 amino acids. The ends were cut back, 2 bases at V and 10 bases at J, with 21 bases in the middle. CDR3 residues: CASSLMGLVRGRSPLHF. The CDR3 DNA follows: TGTGCCAGCAGTTTAATGGGTCTGGTCAGGGGACGATCACCCCTCCACTTT.

The chain is built from TRBV29-1 and TRBJ1-2; a possible D gene is TRBD1 (6 bases). Trimming removed 4 bases at V and 5 bases at J, with 8 bases between. Germline values: CDR1 SQVTM, CDR2 ANQGSEA. The CDR3 sequence is 11 residues long. CDR3 sequence: CSVGTVYGYTF. CDR3 DNA sequence: TGCAGCGTTGGGACAGTGTATGGCTACACCTTC.

Note on this clonotype: A much larger clone differs by one base, so this may be a read error. V is TRBV5-1 and J is TRBJ2-1, with TRBD1 matching 8 bases. This CDR3 is 14 amino acids long. Germline V gene sequence: CDR1 SGHRS, CDR2 YFSETQ. V dropped 4 bases and J dropped 4; count of bases not matched to a gene: 4. This CDR3 is CASSPGQEYNEQFF. In nucleotides, the CDR3 is TGCGCCAGCAGCCCGGGACAGGAGTACAATGAGCAGTTCTTC.

This chain uses TRBV10-3 with TRBJ2-6, with D perhaps matching TRBD2 (6 bases). The CDR3 runs 16 residues. V lost 2 bases, J lost 2 bases, and 10 bases lay in between. Germline V gene sequence: CDR1 ENHRY, CDR2 SYGVKD. CDR3: CAISERGSAGANVLTF. CDR3 in DNA: TGTGCCATCAGTGAGCGGGGGTCGGCTGGGGCCAACGTCCTGACTTTC.

This chain uses TRBV24-1 with TRBJ2-3; 9 positions agree with TRBD1. The junction had 8 bases not matched to a gene; V was cut back by 4 bases and J by 4 bases. CDR1 and CDR2 from the germline V gene are KGHDR and SFDVKD. The CDR3 spans 16 residues. The CDR3 spells CATSDDTGGVADTQYF. The CDR3 nucleotides are TGTGCCACCAGTGACGACACAGGGGGCGTTGCAGATACGCAGTATTTT.

This rearrangement joins TRBV28 to TRBJ2-7; 10 bases align to TRBD2. The ends lost 6 bases at V and 7 bases at J; junction bases unmatched: 6. The CDR3 totals 13 residues. The V gene's germline CDR1 is MDHEN and CDR2 SYDVKM. Here the CDR3 DNA reads TGTGCCAGCAGCCTTAGCGGGAGGAAAGAGCAGTACTTC. Translating gives CASSLSGRKEQYF.